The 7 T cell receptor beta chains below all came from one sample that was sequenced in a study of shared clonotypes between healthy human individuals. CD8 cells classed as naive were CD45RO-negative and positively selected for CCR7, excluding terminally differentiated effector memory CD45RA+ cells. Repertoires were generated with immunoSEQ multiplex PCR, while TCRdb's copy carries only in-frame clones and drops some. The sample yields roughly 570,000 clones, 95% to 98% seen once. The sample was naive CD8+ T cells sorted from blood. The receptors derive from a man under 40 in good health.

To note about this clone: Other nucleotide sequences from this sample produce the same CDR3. CDR3 nucleotides: TGCAGCGTTGCTGGTACGGCCTACGAGCAGTACTTC. Amino acids: CSVAGTAYEQYF. The V gene is TRBV29-1, the J gene TRBJ2-7; D gene unclear. This CDR3 has 12 residues. CDR1 SQVTM and CDR2 ANQGSEA come from the germline V gene. V lost 4 bases to trimming and J lost 2 bases, with 9 bases between them.

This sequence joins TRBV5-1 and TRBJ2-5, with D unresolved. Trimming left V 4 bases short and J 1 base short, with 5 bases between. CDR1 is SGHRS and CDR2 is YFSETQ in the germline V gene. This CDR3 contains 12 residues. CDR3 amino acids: CASSRTQETQYF. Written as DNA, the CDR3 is TGCGCCAGCAGCCGAACCCAAGAGACCCAGTACTTC.

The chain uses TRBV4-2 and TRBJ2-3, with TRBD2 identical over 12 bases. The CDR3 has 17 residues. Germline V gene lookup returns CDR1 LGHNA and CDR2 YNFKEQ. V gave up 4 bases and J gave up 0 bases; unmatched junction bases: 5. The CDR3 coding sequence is TGTGCCAGCAGCCTTTCGACTAGCGGGGGAAGCACAGATACGCAGTATTTT. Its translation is CASSLSTSGGSTDTQYF.

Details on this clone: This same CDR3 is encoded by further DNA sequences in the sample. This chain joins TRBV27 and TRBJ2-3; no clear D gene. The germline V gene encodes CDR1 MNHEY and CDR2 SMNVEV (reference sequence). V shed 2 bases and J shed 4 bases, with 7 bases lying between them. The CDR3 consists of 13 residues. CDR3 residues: CASSLLGSDTQYF. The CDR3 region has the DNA TGTGCCAGCAGTTTACTGGGATCAGATACGCAGTATTTT.

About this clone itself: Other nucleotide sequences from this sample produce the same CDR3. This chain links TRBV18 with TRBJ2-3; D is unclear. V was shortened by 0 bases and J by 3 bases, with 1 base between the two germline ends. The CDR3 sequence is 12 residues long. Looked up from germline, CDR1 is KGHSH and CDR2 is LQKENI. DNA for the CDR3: TGTGCCAGCTCACCACCGACAGATACGCAGTATTTT. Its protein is CASSPPTDTQYF.

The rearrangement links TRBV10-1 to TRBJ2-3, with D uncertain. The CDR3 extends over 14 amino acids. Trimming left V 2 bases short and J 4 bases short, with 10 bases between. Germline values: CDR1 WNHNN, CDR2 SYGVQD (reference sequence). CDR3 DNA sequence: TGCGCCAGCAGTGAGGATCACAAACCAGATACGCAGTATTTT. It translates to CASSEDHKPDTQYF.

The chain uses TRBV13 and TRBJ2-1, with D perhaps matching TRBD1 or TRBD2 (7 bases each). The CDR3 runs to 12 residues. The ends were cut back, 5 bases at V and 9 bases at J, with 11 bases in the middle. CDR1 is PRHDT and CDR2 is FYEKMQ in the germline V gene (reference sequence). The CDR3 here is CASSPRGGEQFF. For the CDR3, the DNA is TGTGCCAGCAGCCCCAGGGGGGGTGAGCAGTTCTTC.